Each of the 11 T cell receptor beta chains below was sequenced from the same sample in a study of cytomegalovirus exposure and HLA in healthy donors. The primer mix had 60 Vbeta and 13 Jbeta primers. TCRdb's copy holds only in-frame clones and misses some; the assay was immunoSEQ multiplex PCR. The top ten clones hold about 1.4% of a sample with fewer than 200,000 clones, more than 70% of them seen once. Sample: PBMCs. These receptor sequences come from a girl aged 10-17 years in good health and CMV-seronegative.

This clone showed up just a few times. This chain uses TRBV28 with TRBJ1-2, with D perhaps TRBD1 (6 bases). The CDR3 length is 14 residues. V lost 6 bases and J 8 bases, leaving 19 bases between the germline ends. The germline CDR1 and CDR2 sequences are MDHEN and SYDVKM. As DNA, the CDR3 is TGTGCCAGCAGGTCACAGGGCGGGGGCGAAGGCTACACCTTC. Protein: CASRSQGGGEGYTF.

The count of this clone is one. The chain carries TRBV6-5 and TRBJ1-1; D perhaps matches TRBD1 (5 bases). The CDR3 has 13 amino acids. Looked up from germline, CDR1 is MNHEY and CDR2 is SVGAGI. V shed 4 bases and J shed 4 bases, with 10 bases lying between them. The DNA of the CDR3 is TGTGCCAGCAGTTCCCAGGGAACCACTGAAGCTTTCTTT. Protein: CASSSQGTTEAFF.

This sequence joins TRBV29-1 and TRBJ2-2; TRBD2 aligns across 14 bases. From germline, CDR1 is SQVTM and CDR2 ANQGSEA. The CDR3 length is 16 residues. The ends lost 6 bases at V and 3 bases at J; junction bases unmatched: 6. The CDR3 DNA sequence: TGCAGCGTCAGGGGACTAGCGGGGGTAGACACCGGGGAGCTGTTTTTT. This translates into CSVRGLAGVDTGELFF.

V and J are TRBV7-3 and TRBJ1-1, with a tentative D call TRBD1 (6 bases). The germline V gene has CDR1 SGHTA and CDR2 FQGTGA. Trimming took off 4 bases at V and 7 bases at J, with 10 bases between the two ends. The CDR3 has 12 amino acids. In nucleotides, the CDR3 is TGTGCCAGCAGCTATGGGACAAGTGAAGCTTTCTTT. Translated: CASSYGTSEAFF.

V usage is TRBV4-2 and J usage is TRBJ2-1, with 9 positions matching TRBD2. J was trimmed by 4 bases and V by 5 bases; bases with no gene match: 6. This CDR3 region has 15 residues. Germline lookup yields CDR1 LGHNA and CDR2 YNFKEQ. CDR3 in DNA: TGTGCCAGCAGCGGTGGGAGCGGGGGGTACAATGAGCAGTTCTTC. Amino acids: CASSGGSGGYNEQFF.

The chain couples TRBV7-2 to TRBJ2-7, with TRBD2 identical over 7 bases. The V and J ends lost 5 bases and 5 bases, in that order; junction bases with no gene match: 15. Germline-derived CDR1 and CDR2 are SGHTA and FQGNSA. The CDR3 length is 16 residues. The DNA for the CDR3 is TGTGCCAGCAGCCCCCATCTTGCGGGGGAATCGAACGAGCAGTACTTC. As protein: CASSPHLAGESNEQYF.

The chain recombines TRBV29-1 with TRBJ1-2; maybe TRBD1 (5 bases). The CDR3 loop spans 14 amino acids. V dropped 7 bases and J dropped 0 bases, with 15 bases sitting between them. Germline V CDR1 and CDR2: SQVTM, ANQGSEA. The CDR3 reads CSAWSGTPNYGYTF. CDR3 nucleotides: TGCAGCGCTTGGAGCGGGACTCCTAACTATGGCTACACCTTC.

This clone came up a few times. The chain couples TRBV7-9 to TRBJ1-1, with D uncertain. The CDR3 loop spans 15 amino acids. V dropped 2 bases and J dropped 1 base, with 11 bases sitting between them. Germline values: CDR1 SEHNR, CDR2 FQNEAQ (reference sequence). The DNA of the CDR3 is TGTGCCAGCAGCTTAAAAAATCGTAAGAACACTGAAGCTTTCTTT. It encodes CASSLKNRKNTEAFF.

This clone was detected once. The chain couples TRBV28 to TRBJ2-7, with TRBD2 matching over 14 bases. CDR3 size: 18 residues. Germline CDR1 and CDR2: MDHEN and SYDVKM. V dropped 6 bases and J dropped 4; count of bases not matched to a gene: 14. The CDR3, as DNA: TGTGCCAGCAGCCAGGGACTAGCGGGGGTCTACAAAAGATACGAGCAGTACTTC. Its protein is CASSQGLAGVYKRYEQYF. The full variable domain, rest sourced from reference TRBV28 and TRBJ2-7, is DVKVTQSSRYLVKRTGEKVFLECVQDMDHENMFWYRQDPGLGLRLIYFSYDVKMKEKGDIPEGYSVSREKKERFSLILESASTNQTSMYLCASSQGLAGVYKRYEQYFGPGTRLTVT.

V usage is TRBV6-5 and J usage is TRBJ1-2; D not resolved. This CDR3 is built from 12 residues. Trimming left V 1 base short and J 7 bases short, with 7 bases between. Germline V gives CDR1 MNHEY, CDR2 SVGAGI. This chain's CDR3 is CASSYWAGGYTF. As DNA, the CDR3 is TGTGCCAGCAGTTACTGGGCGGGTGGCTACACCTTC.

The chain is built from TRBV5-6 and TRBJ1-2; D is possibly TRBD1 (5 bases). The CDR3 is 14 amino acids. The V end lost 0 bases, the J end lost 1 base, and 7 bases lay between the germline ends. Germline V gene sequence: CDR1 SGHDT, CDR2 YYEEEE. Here the CDR3 DNA reads TGTGCCAGCAGCTTGGAAGACAGTAACTATGGCTACACCTTC. Translating gives CASSLEDSNYGYTF.